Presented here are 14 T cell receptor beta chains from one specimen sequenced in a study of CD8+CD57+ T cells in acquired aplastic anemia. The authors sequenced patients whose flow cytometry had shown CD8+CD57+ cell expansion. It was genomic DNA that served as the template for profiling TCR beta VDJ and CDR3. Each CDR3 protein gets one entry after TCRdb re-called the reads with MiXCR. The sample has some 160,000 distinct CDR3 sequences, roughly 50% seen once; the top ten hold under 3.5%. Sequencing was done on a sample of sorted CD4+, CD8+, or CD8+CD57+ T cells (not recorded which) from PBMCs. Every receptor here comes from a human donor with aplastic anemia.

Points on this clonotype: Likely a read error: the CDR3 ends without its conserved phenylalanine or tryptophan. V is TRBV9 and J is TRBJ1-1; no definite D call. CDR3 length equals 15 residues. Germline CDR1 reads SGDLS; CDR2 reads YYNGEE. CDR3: CASSVGETLNTEAFS. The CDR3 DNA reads TGTGCCAGCAGCGTAGGTGAGACTCTGAACACTGAGGCTTTCTCT.

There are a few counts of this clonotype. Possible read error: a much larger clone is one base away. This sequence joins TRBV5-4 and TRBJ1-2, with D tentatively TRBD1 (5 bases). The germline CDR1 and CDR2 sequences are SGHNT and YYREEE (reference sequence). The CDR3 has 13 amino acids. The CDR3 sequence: CAGSLEGRDGYTF. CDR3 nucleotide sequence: TGTGCCGGCAGCTTGGAGGGGCGAGATGGCTACACCTTC.

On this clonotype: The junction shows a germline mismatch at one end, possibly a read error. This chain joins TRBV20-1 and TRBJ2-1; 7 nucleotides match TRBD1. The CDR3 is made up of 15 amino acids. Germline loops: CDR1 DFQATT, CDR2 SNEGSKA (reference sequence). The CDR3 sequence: CGARIGDRDVGEQFF. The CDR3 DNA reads TGCGGTGCTAGAATTGGAGACAGGGACGTCGGTGAGCAGTTCTTC.

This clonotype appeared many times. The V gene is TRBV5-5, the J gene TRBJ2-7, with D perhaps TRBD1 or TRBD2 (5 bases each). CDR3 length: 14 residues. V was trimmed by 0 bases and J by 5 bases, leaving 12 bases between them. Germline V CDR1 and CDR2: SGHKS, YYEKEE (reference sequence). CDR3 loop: CASSLGGQGNEQYF. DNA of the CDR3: TGTGCCAGCAGCTTGGGAGGGCAGGGCAACGAGCAGTACTTC.

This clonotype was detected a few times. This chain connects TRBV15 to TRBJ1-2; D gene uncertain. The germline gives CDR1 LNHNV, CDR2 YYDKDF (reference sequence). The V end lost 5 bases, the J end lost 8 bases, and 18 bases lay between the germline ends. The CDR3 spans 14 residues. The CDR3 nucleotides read TGTGCCACCAGCCCTGATCGAGGGCGGCGGGGCTACACCTTC. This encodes CATSPDRGRRGYTF.

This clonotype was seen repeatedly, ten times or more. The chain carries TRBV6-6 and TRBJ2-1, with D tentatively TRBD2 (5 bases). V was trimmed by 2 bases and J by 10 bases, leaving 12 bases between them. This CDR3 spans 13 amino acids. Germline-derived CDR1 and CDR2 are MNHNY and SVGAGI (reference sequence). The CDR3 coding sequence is TGTGCCAGCAGTTACCCTCGGACTGGAGAGCAGTTCTTC. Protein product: CASSYPRTGEQFF.

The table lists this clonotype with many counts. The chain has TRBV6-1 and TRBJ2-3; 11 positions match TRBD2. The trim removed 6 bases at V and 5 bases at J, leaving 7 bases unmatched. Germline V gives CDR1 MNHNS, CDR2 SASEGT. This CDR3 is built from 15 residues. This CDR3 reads CASSSTSGIGDTQYF. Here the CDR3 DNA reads TGTGCCAGCAGCTCGACTAGCGGGATTGGAGATACGCAGTATTTT.

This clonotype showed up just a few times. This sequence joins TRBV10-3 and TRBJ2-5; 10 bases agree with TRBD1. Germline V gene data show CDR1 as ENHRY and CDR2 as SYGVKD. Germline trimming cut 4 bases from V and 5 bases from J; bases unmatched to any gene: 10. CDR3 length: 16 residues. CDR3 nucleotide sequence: TGTGCCATCAGTGGTCAGGACAGGGGGAGGTTGGAGACCCAGTACTTC. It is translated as CAISGQDRGRLETQYF.

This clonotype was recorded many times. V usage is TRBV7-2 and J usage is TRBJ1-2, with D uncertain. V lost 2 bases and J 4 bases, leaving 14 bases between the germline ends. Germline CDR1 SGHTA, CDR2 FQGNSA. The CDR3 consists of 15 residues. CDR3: CASSLFPGSLYGYTF. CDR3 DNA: TGTGCCAGCAGCTTATTTCCGGGGAGCCTCTATGGCTACACCTTC. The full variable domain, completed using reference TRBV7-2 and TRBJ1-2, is GAGVSQSPSNKVTEKGKDVELRCDPISGHTALYWYRQSLGQGLEFLIYFQGNSAPDKSGLPSDRFSAERTGGSVSTLTIQRTQQEDSAVYLCASSLFPGSLYGYTFGSGTRLTVV.

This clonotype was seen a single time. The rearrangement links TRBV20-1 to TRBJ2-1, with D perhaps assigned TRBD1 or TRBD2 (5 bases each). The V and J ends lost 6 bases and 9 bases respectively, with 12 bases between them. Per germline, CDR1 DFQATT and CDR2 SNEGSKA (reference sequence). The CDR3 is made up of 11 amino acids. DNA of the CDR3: TGCAGTGCCCCGGGGACGAGTGAGCAGTTCTTC. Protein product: CSAPGTSEQFF.

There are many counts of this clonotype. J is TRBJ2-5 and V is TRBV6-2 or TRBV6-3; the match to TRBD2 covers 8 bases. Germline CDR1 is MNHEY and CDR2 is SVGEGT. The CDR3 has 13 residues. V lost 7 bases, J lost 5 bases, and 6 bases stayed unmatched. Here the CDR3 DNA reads TGTGCCAGCAAACGCAGCGGGGGTGAGACCCAGTACTTC. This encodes CASKRSGGETQYF.

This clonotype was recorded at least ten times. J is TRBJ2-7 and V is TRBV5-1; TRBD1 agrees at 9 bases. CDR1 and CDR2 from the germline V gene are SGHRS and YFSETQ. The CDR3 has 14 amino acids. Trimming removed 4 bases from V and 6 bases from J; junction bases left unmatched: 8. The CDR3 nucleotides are TGCGCCAGCAGCCGAGGACAGGGGAAGGGCGAGCAGTACTTC. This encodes CASSRGQGKGEQYF.

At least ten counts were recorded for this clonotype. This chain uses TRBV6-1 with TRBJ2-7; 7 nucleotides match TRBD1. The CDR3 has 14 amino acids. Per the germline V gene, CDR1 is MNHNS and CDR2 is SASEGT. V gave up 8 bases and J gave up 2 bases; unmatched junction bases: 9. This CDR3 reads CASSVSGQPYEQYV. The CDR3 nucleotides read TGTGCCAGCTCTGTCTCGGGACAGCCCTACGAGCAGTACGTC.

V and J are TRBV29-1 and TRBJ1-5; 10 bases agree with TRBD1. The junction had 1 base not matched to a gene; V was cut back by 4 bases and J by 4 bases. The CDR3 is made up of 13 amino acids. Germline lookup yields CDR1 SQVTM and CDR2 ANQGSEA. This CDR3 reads CSVADRGNQPQHF. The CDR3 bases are TGCAGCGTTGCGGACAGGGGGAATCAGCCCCAGCATTTT.